What follows are 3 T cell receptor beta chains derived from one specimen sequenced in a study of shared clonotypes between healthy human individuals. CD8 cells regarded as naive lacked CD45RO, were positively chosen for CCR7, and omitted terminally differentiated effector memory CD45RA+ cells. This table comes from immunoSEQ multiplex PCR, and its TCRdb copy is limited to in-frame clones, with some not included. The sample includes about 2 million clones, about 95% of them seen just once. The sample comprised naive CD8+ T cells sorted from blood. The receptors here all came from a man aged 18 to 29 in good health.

This clone appeared once. The chain combines TRBV29-1 with TRBJ1-2; D is ambiguous. The CDR3 runs to 11 residues. CDR1 and CDR2 (germline): SQVTM, ANQGSEA. The V end was cut by 4 bases, the J end by 4 bases, with 7 bases between. CDR3: CSVVTAYGYTF. As DNA, the CDR3 is TGCAGCGTTGTAACAGCCTATGGCTACACCTTC.

This clone has a handful of counts. The chain is built from TRBV6-5 and TRBJ1-2; TRBD1 aligns across 8 bases. Trimming took 4 bases from V and 8 from J; bases not matched to a gene: 6. Germline V lookup: CDR1 MNHEY, CDR2 SVGAGI. The CDR3 loop spans 13 amino acids. In nucleotides, the CDR3 is TGTGCCAGCAGTTGGGGGACAGGTGAGGGCTACACCTTC. Translating it yields CASSWGTGEGYTF.

The gene calls are TRBV10-2 and TRBJ1-1; the D is unclear. Looked up from germline, CDR1 is WSHSY and CDR2 is SAAADI. CDR3 length: 11 residues. V dropped 7 bases and J dropped 11 bases, with 14 bases sitting between them. For the CDR3, the DNA is TGCGCCAGCAAGGCGGCCAATGGGGCTTTCTTT. This encodes CASKAANGAFF.